The clone carrying this TCR beta chain was seen a few times. With a much larger clone just one base away, this may be a read error. In this CDR3 the conserved last residue, phenylalanine or tryptophan, is missing, so a read error is likely. The data were taken from a study of tumor-infiltrating lymphocytes in primary liver carcinoma. Background on the study: Every sample contained roughly 3.5 to 8 million productive TCRbeta reads, and these numbers were similar from one tissue type to another.

This CDR3 contains 14 residues. Trimming at V came to 10 bases and at J to 3 bases, leaving 7 bases not matched to a gene. The V gene's germline CDR1 is ENHRY and CDR2 SYGVKD. Synthesis of TCR beta cDNA was carried out from about 540 ng total RNA with a constant-region primer. ARM-PCR, slightly modified, supplied the TCR beta libraries through three nested multiplex PCR rounds. Two initial PCR rounds of around 10 cycles each paired TRBV1-TRBV30 forward primers with a C-beta reverse primer. TCRdb re-called the multiplex PCR reads through MiXCR, storing one row per CDR3 protein. Counted here are about 350,000 distinct CDR3 sequences, less than 65% occurring once; the ten biggest clones make up about 6.5%. The study extracted blood RNA from unsorted whole blood and also extracted germline DNA. Before the operation took place, four milliliters of peripheral blood were collected.

The receptor comes from a man in his forties with primary liver carcinoma and hepatitis B virus infection. The material sequenced was peripheral blood. The V and J genes are TRBV10-3 and TRBJ2-1; 9 nucleotides agree with TRBD2. The CDR3: CASLAGVGYNEQFL. The CDR3 bases are TGTGCCAGCTTAGCGGGAGTGGGCTACAATGAGCAGTTCCTC.